The source of this T cell receptor (beta chain) is a study of shared clonotypes between healthy human individuals. The CDR3 is 15 amino acids. The germline V gene has CDR1 MDHEN and CDR2 SYDVKM. J lost 5 bases, V lost 1 base, and 6 bases had no gene match. Authors' processing steps: Filtering differed for immunoSEQ, which gave only junction sequences without quality scores. TCRdb keeps only in-frame clones here, not all; method: immunoSEQ multiplex PCR. The DNA was the basis for D and trimming; V, J and clone size are from that table. Here the sample spans fewer than 1.4 million clones, more than 75% being singletons.

Sequencing was performed on memory CD4+ T cells from PBMCs. This sample's subset: CD45RA-negative fraction. This receptor was taken from a man between 18 and 35 years old in good health. Some clones in this sample may be carry-over from other donors' samples. The chain uses TRBV28 and TRBJ1-1, with 8 bases aligning to TRBD1. Here the CDR3 DNA reads TGTGCCAGCAGTTTATCTGAGGACAGGGAGACTGAAGCTTTCTTT. Encoded protein: CASSLSEDRETEAFF.